This T cell receptor beta chain appears in the sequencing data of a study of T cells in Graves' hyperthyroidism and ophthalmopathy. A remark on this clonotype: Its antigen is still unknown.

Study-wide findings and caveats: Among clonotypes expanded in thyroid above 0.001, most were also found in blood. In validation, the model predicted ophthalmopathy. These predictions came a median about 6 months before onset.

Based on clinical symptoms, serum thyroxine and TRAb, thyroid ultrasound and orbital computed tomography, diagnoses were reached. The investigators amplified TCR beta CDR3 regions from RNA transcripts. The TCR CDR3 was amplified in a first-round RT-PCR using the HTBI primer set. Each CDR3 protein gets one entry after TCRdb re-called the multiplex PCR reads with MiXCR. The sample includes approximately 510,000 distinct CDR3 sequences, around 21% of them seen just once. This receptor was identified in a man aged 18 to 29 with Graves' hyperthyroidism. The specimen sequenced was blood.

CDR3 DNA: TGCGCCAGCAGCATCAACGTGGGGGAGACCCAGTACTTC. It encodes CASSINVGETQYF. The chain links TRBV5-1 to TRBJ2-5; D not resolved. The CDR3 runs 13 residues. From germline, CDR1 is SGHRS and CDR2 YFSETQ. Trimming removed 4 bases at V and 5 bases at J, with 12 bases between.